These 32 T cell receptor beta chains were all obtained from the same sample, sequenced in a study of blood T cell repertoires in COVID-19. TCRdb's copy holds only in-frame clones and misses some; the assay was immunoSEQ multiplex PCR. The repertoire holds a few hundred thousand clones, with around 86% as singletons. The material sequenced was PBMCs or T cells enriched from blood (not recorded which). These TCRs come from a man younger than 45 in a cohort exposed to, infected with or recovered from COVID-19 (not recorded which).

The rearrangement joins TRBV4-1 to TRBJ1-3; 7 bases are shared with TRBD1. CDR1 is MGHRA and CDR2 is YSYEKL in the germline V gene. After removal of 9 bases from V and 0 bases from J, the junction contained 8 bases not matched to a gene. This CDR3 contains 15 residues. The DNA of the CDR3 is TGCGCCAGTACCGACAGGGTAGACTCTGGAAACACCATATATTTT. Amino acids: CASTDRVDSGNTIYF.

CDR3 loop: CASSFGQAETGELFF. CDR3 DNA sequence: TGTGCCAGCAGTTTTGGACAGGCGGAGACCGGGGAGCTGTTTTTT. The chain recombines TRBV7-9 with TRBJ2-2, with TRBD1 matching 7 bases. CDR1 and CDR2 from the germline V gene are SEHNR and FQNEAQ (reference sequence). This CDR3 has 15 amino acids. V shed 6 bases and J 5 bases; nucleotides not matched to a gene: 9. Filled out from reference TRBV7-9 and TRBJ2-2, the complete variable domain reads DTGVSQNPRHKITKRGQNVTFRCDPISEHNRLYWYRQTLGQGPEFLTYFQNEAQLEKSRLLSDRFSAERPKGSFSTLEIQRTEQGDSAMYLCASSFGQAETGELFFGEGSRLTVL.

Notes on this clone: Other nucleotide sequences from this sample produce the same CDR3. The chain recombines TRBV5-1 with TRBJ2-7, with D perhaps matching TRBD1 (8 bases). This CDR3 is 14 amino acids long. In germline, CDR1 is SGHRS, CDR2 YFSETQ. V gave up 0 bases and J gave up 4 bases, with 11 bases separating them. CDR3 residues: CASSLVQGGYEQYF. The CDR3 region has the DNA TGCGCCAGCAGCTTGGTACAGGGGGGGTACGAGCAGTACTTC.

The rearrangement uses TRBV19 and TRBJ2-2; possibly TRBD1 for D (6 bases). V lost 3 bases to trimming and J lost 1 base, with 9 bases between them. CDR3 size: 15 residues. Per germline, CDR1 LNHDA and CDR2 SQIVND (reference sequence). The DNA for the CDR3 is TGTGCCAGTAGTATGAGACAGGTGAACACCGGGGAGCTGTTTTTT. This sequence encodes CASSMRQVNTGELFF.

The rearrangement links TRBV7-3 to TRBJ1-2; D gene ambiguous. Per germline, CDR1 SGHTA and CDR2 FQGTGA. V lost 5 bases to trimming and J lost 8 bases, with 15 bases between them. This CDR3 has 13 residues. CDR3 in amino acids: CASSRFPPRGYTF. The CDR3 nucleotides are TGTGCCAGCAGCCGTTTCCCCCCGCGGGGCTACACCTTC.

The chain links TRBV5-1 to TRBJ2-3; 11 positions match TRBD2. J gave up 2 bases and V 0 bases, and 5 bases lay outside the gene matches. The CDR3 is 17 amino acids. CDR1 SGHRS and CDR2 YFSETQ come from the germline V gene. The CDR3 coding sequence is TGCGCCAGCAGCTTGGTACTAGCGGGGGTGATCACAGATACGCAGTATTTT. This encodes CASSLVLAGVITDTQYF.

The chain employs TRBV5-4 and TRBJ2-1; D is possibly TRBD1 (6 bases). Germline V gene sequence: CDR1 SGHNT, CDR2 YYREEE (reference sequence). V lost 5 bases and J 3 bases, leaving 12 bases between the germline ends. CDR3 length: 14 residues. The CDR3 is CASSYRDNYNEQFF. CDR3 DNA: TGTGCCAGCAGTTACCGGGACAACTACAATGAGCAGTTCTTC. The variable domain in full, with the rest retrieved from reference TRBV5-4 and TRBJ2-1, is ETGVTQSPTHLIKTRGQQVTLRCSSQSGHNTVSWYQQALGQGPQFIFQYYREEENGRGNFPPRFSGLQFPNYSSELNVNALELDDSALYLCASSYRDNYNEQFFGPGTRLTVL.

The chain carries TRBV6-5 and TRBJ2-5; D gene uncertain. Germline CDR1 MNHEY, CDR2 SVGAGI. CDR3 length: 11 residues. V lost 6 bases to trimming and J lost 7 bases, with 9 bases between them. The CDR3 reads CASRTGATQYF. Here the CDR3 DNA reads TGTGCCAGCAGGACTGGAGCGACCCAGTACTTC.

The chain recombines TRBV5-1 with TRBJ2-7; TRBD2 is a possible D gene (5 bases). V lost 0 bases to trimming and J lost 3 bases, with 7 bases between them. The CDR3 totals 13 residues. Germline values: CDR1 SGHRS, CDR2 YFSETQ. The CDR3: CASSLARGYEQYF. The DNA for the CDR3 is TGCGCCAGCAGCTTGGCCCGGGGCTACGAGCAGTACTTC.

The rearrangement uses TRBV6-1 and TRBJ1-1, with unresolved D. Germline assignment: CDR1 MNHNS and CDR2 SASEGT. V was cut by 0 bases and J by 1 base, with 6 bases left in between. There are 14 residues in the CDR3. CDR3 sequence (DNA): TGTGCCAGCAGTGAAGCGGCAGGGAACACTGAAGCTTTCTTT. Translation gives CASSEAAGNTEAFF.

In its sample, this clone was seen once. The CDR3 spells CASSLVGRQYGYTF. In DNA form, the CDR3 reads TGTGCCAGCAGCTTAGTGGGCAGGCAGTATGGCTACACCTTC. V and J are TRBV7-9 and TRBJ1-2; D is uncertain. In germline, CDR1 is SEHNR, CDR2 FQNEAQ (reference sequence). The V end lost 1 base, the J end lost 5 bases, and 11 bases lay between the germline ends. The CDR3 runs to 14 residues.

This clone appeared a single time. This chain joins TRBV19 and TRBJ2-1; TRBD2 aligns across 7 bases. The CDR3 runs 15 residues. J lost 7 bases, V lost 3 bases, and 9 bases had no gene match. Germline CDR1 reads LNHDA; CDR2 reads SQIVND (reference sequence). CDR3 amino acids: CASSIYAGEGNEQFF. The CDR3 nucleotides are TGTGCCAGTAGTATTTACGCGGGAGAGGGGAATGAGCAGTTCTTC. Supplemented by reference TRBV19 and TRBJ2-1, the full variable domain reads DGGITQSPKYLFRKEGQNVTLSCEQNLNHDAMYWYRQDPGQGLRLIYYSQIVNDFQKGDIAEGYSVSREKKESFPLTVTSAQKNPTAFYLCASSIYAGEGNEQFFGPGTRLTVL.

V usage is TRBV27 and J usage is TRBJ2-5; a possible D gene is TRBD2 (6 bases). The V end lost 4 bases, the J end lost 2 bases, and 8 bases lay between the germline ends. Looked up from germline, CDR1 is MNHEY and CDR2 is SMNVEV (reference sequence). The CDR3 runs 13 residues. The CDR3: CASSSAGQETQYF. The CDR3 DNA follows: TGTGCCAGCAGTTCGGCGGGACAAGAGACCCAGTACTTC.

The CDR3 nucleotides are TGTGCCAGCACTCCAGGAGGCCAAGTGATAGATACGCAGTATTTT. This sequence encodes CASTPGGQVIDTQYF. The chain joins TRBV7-6 to TRBJ2-3, with a tentative D call TRBD2 (5 bases). This CDR3 has 15 residues. The germline V gene has CDR1 SGHVS and CDR2 FNYEAQ. Trimming took off 7 bases at V and 5 bases at J, with 19 bases between the two ends.

The chain combines TRBV19 with TRBJ1-5, with TRBD1 identical over 7 bases. Trimming removed 7 bases from V and 2 bases from J; junction bases left unmatched: 8. This CDR3 comprises 15 residues. Germline V gene lookup returns CDR1 LNHDA and CDR2 SQIVND (reference sequence). The CDR3 DNA follows: TGTGCCAGTACCATAAGGGGGCTAGGCAATCAGCCCCAGCATTTT. Protein: CASTIRGLGNQPQHF.

The chain is built from TRBV21-1 and TRBJ1-5. TRBV21-1 is shown as a pseudogene. The CDR3 sequence is 18 residues long. This chain's CDR3 is CASSKKDYPGGSNQPQHF. CDR3 coding DNA: TGTGCCAGCAGCAAGAAAGACTACCCGGGGGGCAGCAATCAGCCCCAGCATTTT.

In DNA, the CDR3 is TGTGCCAGCAGTGATAGATATGGCTACACCTTC. Translating gives CASSDRYGYTF. The rearrangement joins TRBV6-1 to TRBJ1-2; D is unresolved. The CDR3 runs to 11 residues. Trimming removed 3 bases from V and 5 bases from J, with 4 bases in between. Germline V gives CDR1 MNHNS, CDR2 SASEGT.

V is TRBV29-1 and J is TRBJ1-4; TRBD1 matches 11 bases. The CDR3 runs to 13 residues. The V gene end was trimmed by 3 bases and the J gene end by 7 bases; junction bases not matched to a gene: 1. Germline CDR1 and CDR2: SQVTM and ANQGSEA. In DNA form, the CDR3 reads TGCAGCGTTGAGGGGACAGGGGGTGAAAAACTGTTTTTT. This sequence encodes CSVEGTGGEKLFF.

V gene TRBV19 combines with J gene TRBJ1-4; weak D call: TRBD1 (5 bases). From germline, CDR1 is LNHDA and CDR2 SQIVND (reference sequence). V dropped 5 bases and J dropped 2 bases, with 15 bases sitting between them. The CDR3 consists of 16 residues. The CDR3 loop is CASSAPWGRTNEKLFF. The CDR3 nucleotides read TGTGCCAGTAGTGCCCCTTGGGGCAGGACTAATGAAAAACTGTTTTTT.

This clone appeared a single time. This chain joins TRBV2 and TRBJ1-1; no firm D call. Trimming stripped 6 bases from V and 1 base from J, with 12 bases between. This CDR3 has 14 residues. The germline gives CDR1 SNHLY, CDR2 FYNNEI. The CDR3 coding sequence is TGTGCCAGCAGCGTCGTGCACTCGAACACTGAAGCTTTCTTT. It codes for CASSVVHSNTEAFF.

The chain carries TRBV6-5 and TRBJ2-7, with a tentative D call TRBD1 (6 bases). The CDR3 totals 15 residues. Trimming took 5 bases from V and 0 from J, leaving 14 bases between them. CDR1 is MNHEY and CDR2 is SVGAGI in the germline V gene. The CDR3, as DNA: TGTGCCAGCAGTCGCCAGGGGCCCCCCTCCTACGAGCAGTACTTC. Translating it yields CASSRQGPPSYEQYF.

A single count supports this clone. This chain links TRBV13 with TRBJ2-7, with 7 bases matching TRBD1. With V trimmed by 5 bases and J by 4 bases, 5 bases remained unmatched. This CDR3 is 13 amino acids long. Germline CDR1 is PRHDT and CDR2 is FYEKMQ (reference sequence). This CDR3 is CASSTRQGYEQYF. Here the CDR3 DNA reads TGTGCCAGCAGCACGAGACAGGGTTACGAGCAGTACTTC.

This sequence joins TRBV5-6 and TRBJ2-1; 8 bases agree with TRBD1. The trim removed 6 bases at V and 4 bases at J, leaving 9 bases unmatched. This CDR3 is 15 amino acids long. The V gene's germline CDR1 is SGHDT and CDR2 YYEEEE. CDR3 DNA sequence: TGTGCCAGCACCGTTGGACAGGGCGGTTACAATGAGCAGTTCTTC. It is translated as CASTVGQGGYNEQFF.

V is TRBV11-2 and J is TRBJ2-1; 8 nucleotides match TRBD2. Germline V gives CDR1 SGHAT, CDR2 FQNNGV. V lost 5 bases, J lost 6 bases, and 12 bases stayed unmatched. The length of the CDR3 is 16 residues. CDR3 amino acids: CASSSIGSGSGNEQFF. CDR3 sequence (DNA): TGTGCCAGCAGCAGCATCGGAAGCGGGAGCGGCAATGAGCAGTTCTTC.

The chain couples TRBV6-2 or TRBV6-3 to TRBJ2-1; TRBD2 matches 10 bases. This CDR3 comprises 21 residues. Trimming took 0 bases from V and 4 from J; bases not matched to a gene: 18. Germline V gives CDR1 MNHEY, CDR2 SVGEGT. The CDR3 DNA reads TGTGCCAGCAGTTACTCAGGTCTAGCGGGAGTTTGGGCAAGCCCATACAATGAGCAGTTCTTC. Residues: CASSYSGLAGVWASPYNEQFF.

The V call is TRBV2, the J call TRBJ2-7; 10 positions agree with TRBD1. Trimming removed 4 bases from V and 1 base from J; junction bases left unmatched: 4. Germline CDR1 reads SNHLY; CDR2 reads FYNNEI. The CDR3 runs 15 residues. The chain's CDR3 is CASSAQDRGSYEQYF. The CDR3 DNA sequence: TGTGCCAGCAGTGCGCAGGACAGGGGGTCCTACGAGCAGTACTTC.

V gene TRBV5-1 combines with J gene TRBJ2-7, with D perhaps matching TRBD1 (6 bases). Germline CDR1 and CDR2: SGHRS and YFSETQ. This CDR3 has 13 residues. The V end lost 0 bases, the J end lost 6 bases, and 10 bases lay between the germline ends. The CDR3: CASSLAGAVEQYF. The CDR3 bases are TGCGCCAGCAGCTTGGCAGGGGCAGTCGAGCAGTACTTC.

The chain recombines TRBV7-8 with TRBJ2-7, with D perhaps TRBD1 (6 bases). V dropped 4 bases and J dropped 0 bases, with 10 bases sitting between them. The CDR3 consists of 14 residues. Germline assignment: CDR1 SGHVS and CDR2 FQNEAQ. The CDR3 DNA sequence: TGTGCCAGCAGCTCCAGGGGAAGCTCCTACGAGCAGTACTTC. Its protein product is CASSSRGSSYEQYF.

J is TRBJ1-1 and V is TRBV5-5, with D perhaps matching TRBD1 (6 bases). The CDR3 loop spans 15 amino acids. The germline V gene encodes CDR1 SGHKS and CDR2 YYEKEE (reference sequence). The V end lost 4 bases, the J end lost 1 base, and 14 bases lay between the germline ends. CDR3 residues: CASSGRTVSNTEAFF. The CDR3, as DNA: TGTGCCAGCAGCGGGCGGACAGTATCGAACACTGAAGCTTTCTTT.

This clone appeared a single time. This chain uses TRBV19 with TRBJ2-7; D possibly corresponds to TRBD1 (5 bases). This CDR3 has 15 amino acids. The germline CDR1 and CDR2 sequences are LNHDA and SQIVND (reference sequence). V was clipped by 3 bases and J by 0 bases, with 12 bases between them. Written as DNA, the CDR3 is TGTGCCAGTAGTATCCGACAGTCTCTCTCCTACGAGCAGTACTTC. Translated: CASSIRQSLSYEQYF.

The rearrangement uses TRBV24-1 and TRBJ1-2; D gene unclear. V dropped 7 bases and J dropped 4 bases, with 15 bases sitting between them. The CDR3 loop spans 14 amino acids. Germline loops: CDR1 KGHDR, CDR2 SFDVKD. Written as DNA, the CDR3 is TGTGCCACCAGCTCCCGACTCTCCCCCTATGGCTACACCTTC. Translated, it gives CATSSRLSPYGYTF.

J is TRBJ1-1 and V is TRBV14; D is possibly TRBD1 (6 bases). The CDR3 extends over 17 amino acids. V lost 3 bases and J lost 1, with 18 bases in between. Germline CDR1 reads SGHDN; CDR2 reads FVKESK. For the CDR3, the DNA is TGTGCCAGCAGCCACCAAAAGGGGGGCGGGGGGAACACTGAAGCTTTCTTT. Protein product: CASSHQKGGGGNTEAFF.